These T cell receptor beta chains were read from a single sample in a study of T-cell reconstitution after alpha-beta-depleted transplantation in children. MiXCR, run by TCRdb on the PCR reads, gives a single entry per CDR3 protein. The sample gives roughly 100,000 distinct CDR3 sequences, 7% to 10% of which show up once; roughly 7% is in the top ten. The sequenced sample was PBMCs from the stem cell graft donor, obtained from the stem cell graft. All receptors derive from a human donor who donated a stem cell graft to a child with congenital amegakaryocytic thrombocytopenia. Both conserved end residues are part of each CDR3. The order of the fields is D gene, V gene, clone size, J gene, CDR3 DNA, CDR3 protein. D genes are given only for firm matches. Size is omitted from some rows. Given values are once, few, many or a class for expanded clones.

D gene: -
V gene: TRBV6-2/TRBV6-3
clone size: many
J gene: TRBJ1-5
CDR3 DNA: TGTGCCAGCAGCTCCTCCGGACACAGCAATCAGCCCCAGCATTTT
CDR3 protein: CASSSSGHSNQPQHF

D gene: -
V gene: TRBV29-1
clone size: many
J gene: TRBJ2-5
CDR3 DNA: TGCAGCGTTGAAGAGGTGTCCGAGACCCAGTACTTC
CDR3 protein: CSVEEVSETQYF

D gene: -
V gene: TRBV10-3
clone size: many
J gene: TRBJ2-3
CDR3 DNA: TGTGCCATCAGTGCGGCAGGGCCCACAGATACGCAGTATTTT
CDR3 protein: CAISAAGPTDTQYF

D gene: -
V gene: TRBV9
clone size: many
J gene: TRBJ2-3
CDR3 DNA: TGTGCCAGCAGCGTATCCCGGGGCACAGATACGCAGTATTTT
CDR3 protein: CASSVSRGTDTQYF

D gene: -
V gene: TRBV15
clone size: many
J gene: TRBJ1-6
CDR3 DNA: TGTGCCACCAGCCTAGAAAATTCACCCCTCCACTTT
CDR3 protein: CATSLENSPLHF

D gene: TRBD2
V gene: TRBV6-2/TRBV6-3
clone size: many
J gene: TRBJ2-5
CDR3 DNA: TGTGCCAGCAGCCCCGGACTAGCGGCGTACCAAGAGACCCAGTACTTC
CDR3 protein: CASSPGLAAYQETQYF

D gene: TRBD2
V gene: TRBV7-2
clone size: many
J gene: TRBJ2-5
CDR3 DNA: TGTGCCAGCAGCCCCCAGGGACTAGCGGGAAAAGAGACCCAGTACTTC
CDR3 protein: CASSPQGLAGKETQYF

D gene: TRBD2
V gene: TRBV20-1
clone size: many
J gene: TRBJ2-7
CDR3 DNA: TGCAGTGCCTTGTCGACTAGCGGGACCGAGCAGTACTTC
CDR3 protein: CSALSTSGTEQYF

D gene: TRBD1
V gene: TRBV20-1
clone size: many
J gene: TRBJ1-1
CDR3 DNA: TGCAGTGCTCGACGGGACAGGCAGGGTGAAGCTTTCTTT
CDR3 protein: CSARRDRQGEAFF

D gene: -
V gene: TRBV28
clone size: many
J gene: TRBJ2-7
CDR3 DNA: TGTGCCAGCAGTTCCCCGGGTCGCCAGTACTTC
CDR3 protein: CASSSPGRQYF

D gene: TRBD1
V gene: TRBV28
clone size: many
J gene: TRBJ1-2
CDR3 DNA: TGTGCCAGCAGCGCGAGACCGGGACAGGGTTATGGCTACACCTTC
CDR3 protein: CASSARPGQGYGYTF

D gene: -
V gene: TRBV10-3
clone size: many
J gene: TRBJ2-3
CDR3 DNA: TGTGCCATCGGACCCTCCACAGATACGCAGTATTTT
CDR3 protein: CAIGPSTDTQYF

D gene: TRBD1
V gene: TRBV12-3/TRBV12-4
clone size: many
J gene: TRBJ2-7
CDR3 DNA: TGTGCCAGCAGCGCCCGGGACAGGGTCTACGAGCAGTACTTC
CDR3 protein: CASSARDRVYEQYF

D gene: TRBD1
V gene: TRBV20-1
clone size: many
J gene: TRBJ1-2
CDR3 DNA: TGCAGTGCTAGAGCGACTGACAGGGGGCCTAGCTATGGCTACACCTTC
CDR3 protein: CSARATDRGPSYGYTF

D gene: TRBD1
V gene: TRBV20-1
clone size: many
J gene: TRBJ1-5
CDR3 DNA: TGCAGTGCACCGGGACAGGAGAATCAGCCCCAGCATTTT
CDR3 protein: CSAPGQENQPQHF

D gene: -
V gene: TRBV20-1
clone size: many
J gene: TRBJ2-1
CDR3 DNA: TGCAGTGCTAGAGGTAGACGGGGCCGGTACAATGAGCAGTTCTTC
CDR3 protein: CSARGRRGRYNEQFF

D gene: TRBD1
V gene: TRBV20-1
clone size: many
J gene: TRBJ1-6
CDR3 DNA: TGCAGTGCTAGTGGGGACAGTCATTCACCCCTCCACTTT
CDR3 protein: CSASGDSHSPLHF

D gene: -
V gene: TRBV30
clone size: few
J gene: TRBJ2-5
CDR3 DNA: TGTGCCTGGAGTAGAATGGGCTACCAAGAGACCCAGTACTTC
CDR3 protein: CAWSRMGYQETQYF

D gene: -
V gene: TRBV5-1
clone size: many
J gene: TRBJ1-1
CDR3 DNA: TGCGCCAGCAGCCTGGTTGGGGGGGAAGCTTTCTTT
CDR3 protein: CASSLVGGEAFF

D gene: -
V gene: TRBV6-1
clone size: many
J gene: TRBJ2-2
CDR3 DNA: TGTGCCAGCAGGCCTCTGGGCACCGGGGAGCTGTTTTTT
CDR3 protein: CASRPLGTGELFF

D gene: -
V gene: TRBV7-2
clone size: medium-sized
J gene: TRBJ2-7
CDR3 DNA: TGTGCCAGCAGCTTGACTGACCGTGGACCTTACGAGCAGTACTTC
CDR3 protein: CASSLTDRGPYEQYF

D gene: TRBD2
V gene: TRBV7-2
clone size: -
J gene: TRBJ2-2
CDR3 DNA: TGTGCCAGCAGCCATGGCAGCACTAGCGGGGCCGGGGAGCTGTTTTTT
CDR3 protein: CASSHGSTSGAGELFF

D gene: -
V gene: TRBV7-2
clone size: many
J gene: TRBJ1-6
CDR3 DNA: TGTGCCAGCAGCTCGCACGGGTCCGGAGGATCACCCCTCCACTTT
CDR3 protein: CASSSHGSGGSPLHF

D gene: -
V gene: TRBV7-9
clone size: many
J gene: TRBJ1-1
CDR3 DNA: TGTGCCAGCAGCTTAGCATCCGTAACTGGCACTGAAGCTTTCTTT
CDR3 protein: CASSLASVTGTEAFF

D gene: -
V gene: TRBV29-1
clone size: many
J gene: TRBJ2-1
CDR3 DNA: TGCAGCGTCGACAAAGGGGAACACGGGAATGAGCAGTTCTTC
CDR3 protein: CSVDKGEHGNEQFF

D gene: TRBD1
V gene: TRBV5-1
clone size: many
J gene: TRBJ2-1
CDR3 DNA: TGCGCCAGCAGCTTGCAGGGGGCGTTTGATGAGCAGTTCTTC
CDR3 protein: CASSLQGAFDEQFF

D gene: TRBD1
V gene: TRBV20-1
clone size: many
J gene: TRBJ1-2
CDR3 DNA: TGCAGTGCTAGAGATAGGACAGGGGGCCGGGGAGGCTACACCTTC
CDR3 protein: CSARDRTGGRGGYTF

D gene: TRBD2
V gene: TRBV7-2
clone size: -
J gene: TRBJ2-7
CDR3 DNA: TGTGCCAGCAGCTTAGTGGCTAGCGGCCCCTACGAGCAGTACTTC
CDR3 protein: CASSLVASGPYEQYF

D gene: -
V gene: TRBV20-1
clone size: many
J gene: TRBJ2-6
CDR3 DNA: TGCACTCTAGAGCAGAGCTCTGGGGCCAACGTCCTGACTTTC
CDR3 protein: CTLEQSSGANVLTF

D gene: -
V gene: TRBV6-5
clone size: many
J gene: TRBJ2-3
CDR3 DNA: TGTGCCAGCAGTTACGGGGGGACAGATACGCAGTATTTT
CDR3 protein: CASSYGGTDTQYF

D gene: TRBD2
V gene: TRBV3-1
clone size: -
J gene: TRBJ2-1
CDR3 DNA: TGTGCCAGCAGCTTGTTCCCAGCGGGGGCCCTTTACAATGAGCAGTTCTTC
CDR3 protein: CASSLFPAGALYNEQFF

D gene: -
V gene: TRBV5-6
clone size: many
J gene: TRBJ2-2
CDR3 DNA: TGTGCCAGCAGCTTGCCTAGCCTGTACGGGGAGCTGTTTTTT
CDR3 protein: CASSLPSLYGELFF

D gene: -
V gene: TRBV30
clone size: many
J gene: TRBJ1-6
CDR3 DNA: TGTGCCTGGAGGGCTCCGGGGCTGGGTAATTCACCCCTCCACTTT
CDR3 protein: CAWRAPGLGNSPLHF

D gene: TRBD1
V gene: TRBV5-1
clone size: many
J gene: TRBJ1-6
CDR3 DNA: TGCGCCAGCAGCTTGTCCCCGGGACAGTATAATTCACCCCTCCACTTT
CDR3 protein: CASSLSPGQYNSPLHF

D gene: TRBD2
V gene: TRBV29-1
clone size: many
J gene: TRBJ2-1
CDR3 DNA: TGCAGCGTTTCGGGACTAGCCCCCAAGATACAGTTCTTC
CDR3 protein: CSVSGLAPKIQFF

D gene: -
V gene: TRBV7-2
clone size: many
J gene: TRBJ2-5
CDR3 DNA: TGTGCCAGCAGCTTAGTAGTGATGGGGGAGACCCAGTACTTC
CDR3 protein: CASSLVVMGETQYF

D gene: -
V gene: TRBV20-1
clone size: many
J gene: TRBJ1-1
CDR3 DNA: TGCAGTGCCCGGGACGGAAAGAACACTGAAGCTTTCTTT
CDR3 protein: CSARDGKNTEAFF

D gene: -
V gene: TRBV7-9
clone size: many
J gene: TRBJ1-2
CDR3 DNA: TGTGCCAGCAGCTTCGGACGGCAGTATGGCTACACCTTC
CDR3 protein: CASSFGRQYGYTF

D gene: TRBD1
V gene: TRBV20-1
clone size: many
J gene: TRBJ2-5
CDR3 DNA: TGCAGTGCTAGAGATCCAGGGGGAACGGAGACCCAGTACTTC
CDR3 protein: CSARDPGGTETQYF

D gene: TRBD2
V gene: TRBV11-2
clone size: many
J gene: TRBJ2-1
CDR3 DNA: TGTGCCAGCAGCTTAGAAATCCCCGGGGTAGCGGGAGGACCCGACGTAGAGCAGTTCTTC
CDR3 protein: CASSLEIPGVAGGPDVEQFF

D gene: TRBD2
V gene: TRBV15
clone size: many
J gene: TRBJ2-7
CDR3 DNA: TGTGCCACCAGTCCAAGGATGGGACTAGACTCCTACGAGCAGTACTTC
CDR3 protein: CATSPRMGLDSYEQYF

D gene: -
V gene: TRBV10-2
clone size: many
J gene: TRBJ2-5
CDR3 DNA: TGCGCCAGCAGTGAGTCGAACGTCGTCCAAGTGGGGACCCAGTACTTC
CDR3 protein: CASSESNVVQVGTQYF

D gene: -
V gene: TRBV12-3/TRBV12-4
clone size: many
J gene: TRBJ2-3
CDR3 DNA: TGTGCCAGCAGTTTAGAGAGCGGATTCACAGATACGCAGTATTTT
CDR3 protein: CASSLESGFTDTQYF

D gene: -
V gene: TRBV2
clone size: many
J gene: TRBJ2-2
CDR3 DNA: TGTGCCAGCAAAGGGGGACCCGGGGAGCTGTTTTTT
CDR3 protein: CASKGGPGELFF

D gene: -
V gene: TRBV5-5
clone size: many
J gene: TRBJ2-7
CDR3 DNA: TGTGCCAGCAGCTGGACACCTACCTACGAGCAGTACTTC
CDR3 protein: CASSWTPTYEQYF

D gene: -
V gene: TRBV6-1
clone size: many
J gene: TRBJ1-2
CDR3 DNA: TGTGCCAGCAGTGATCTGGGGACGGCTAACTATGGCTACACCTTC
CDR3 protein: CASSDLGTANYGYTF

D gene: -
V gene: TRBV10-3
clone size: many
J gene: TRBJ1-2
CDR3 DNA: TGTGCCATCAGATCGGACAGCTATGGCTACACCTTC
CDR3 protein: CAIRSDSYGYTF

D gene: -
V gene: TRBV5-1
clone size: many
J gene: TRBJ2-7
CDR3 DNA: TGCGCCAGCAGACGTCCCGGGATGCTCTACGAGCAGTACTTC
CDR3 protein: CASRRPGMLYEQYF

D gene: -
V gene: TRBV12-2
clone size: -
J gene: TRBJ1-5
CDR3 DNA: TGTGCAAGTCCGCAGCCCCAGCATTTT
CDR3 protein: CASPQPQHF

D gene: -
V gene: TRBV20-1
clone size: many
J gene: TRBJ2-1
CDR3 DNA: TGCAGTGCCAGACCCCTCGAGCAGTTCTTC
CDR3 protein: CSARPLEQFF

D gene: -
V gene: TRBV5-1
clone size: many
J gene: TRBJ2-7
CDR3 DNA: TGCGCCAGCAGCGTGACGGTAGCGAGCTCCTACGAGCAGTACTTC
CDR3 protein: CASSVTVASSYEQYF

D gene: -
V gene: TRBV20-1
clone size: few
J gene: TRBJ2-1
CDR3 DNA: TGCAGTGCTACCGGCCAACCTCAAAGCGATCTTGAGCAGTTCTTC
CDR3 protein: CSATGQPQSDLEQFF

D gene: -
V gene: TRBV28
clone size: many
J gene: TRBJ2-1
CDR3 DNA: TGTGCCAGCAGACCCCGACAGGAGCCTTACAATGAGCAGTTCTTC
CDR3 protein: CASRPRQEPYNEQFF

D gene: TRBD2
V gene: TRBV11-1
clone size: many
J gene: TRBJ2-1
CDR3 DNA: TGTGCCAGCAGCTTAGCGCGGGTGGCGGGAGGGAACTACAATGAGCAGTTCTTC
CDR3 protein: CASSLARVAGGNYNEQFF

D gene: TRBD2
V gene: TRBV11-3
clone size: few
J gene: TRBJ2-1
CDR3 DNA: TGTGCCAGCAGCTCTTTCCCCCCCCTAGCGGGGGTAAGGAGCTCCTACAATGAGCAGTTCTTC
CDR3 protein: CASSSFPPLAGVRSSYNEQFF